One and the same sample provided the 21 T cell receptor beta chains below, sequenced in a study of blood T cells in healthy people across ages. Using a J-beta primer mix together with a sample-barcoded 5' primer, a second PCR was run for about 7 to 12 cycles. TCRdb re-analysed the 5' RACE reads in MiXCR, keeping a single row per CDR3 protein. The sample gives approximately 360,000 distinct CDR3 sequences, roughly half of which show up once; 45% to 55% is in the top ten. The sample comprised blood. These receptors all come from a man between 60 and 75 years old in good health.

This clonotype has only a few counts. The V and J genes are TRBV12-3 or TRBV12-4 and TRBJ2-7; 12 positions match TRBD1. With 4 bases clipped from V and 5 bases from J, the junction kept 12 bases outside the gene matches. The CDR3 runs 17 residues. In DNA form, the CDR3 reads TGTGCCAGCAGTTCGATGACCGGGACAGGGGGCCAGGACGAGCAGTACTTC. Its protein product is CASSSMTGTGGQDEQYF.

This clonotype was detected a few times. The rearrangement uses TRBV9 and TRBJ2-7; TRBD2 matches 7 bases. The CDR3 consists of 14 residues. The V gene end was trimmed by 4 bases and the J gene end by 6 bases; junction bases not matched to a gene: 10. From germline, CDR1 is SGDLS and CDR2 YYNGEE. The CDR3 nucleotides are TGTGCCAGCAGCAACCGGGACTACCTCTCCGAGCAGTACTTC. This gives the protein CASSNRDYLSEQYF.

This chain connects TRBV30 to TRBJ1-1; no clear D gene. The CDR3 is 13 amino acids. CDR1 is GTSNPN and CDR2 is SVGIG in the germline V gene (reference sequence). Trimming took 2 bases from V and 6 from J, leaving 13 bases between them. The CDR3 DNA reads TGTGCCTGGAGTTGGGCCCGGGAGTCTGAAGCTTTCTTT. Translating it yields CAWSWARESEAFF.

This sequence joins TRBV7-2 and TRBJ2-7, with 8 bases lining up with TRBD2. V trimming: 1 base; J trimming: 3 bases; junction bases outside the gene matches: 8. Germline CDR1 is SGHTA and CDR2 is FQGNSA. The CDR3 contains 16 residues. The CDR3 DNA follows: TGTGCCAGCAGCTTAGGGAGTCGGGGGGGCGGCTACGAGCAGTACTTC. It yields the protein CASSLGSRGGGYEQYF. Variable domain in full (rest from reference TRBV7-2 and TRBJ2-7): GAGVSQSPSNKVTEKGKDVELRCDPISGHTALYWYRQSLGQGLEFLIYFQGNSAPDKSGLPSDRFSAERTGGSVSTLTIQRTQQEDSAVYLCASSLGSRGGGYEQYFGPGTRLTVT.

This clonotype occurred many times. Written as DNA, the CDR3 is TGTGCCAGCAGACCCGGTGGTAGCGGGAGAGGTAATGAGCAGTTCTTC. Translating gives CASRPGGSGRGNEQFF. The J gene is TRBJ2-1, the V gene TRBV6-2 or TRBV6-3; 9 nucleotides align to TRBD2. Per germline, CDR1 MNHEY and CDR2 SVGEGT. The length of the CDR3 is 16 residues. V was pared by 6 bases and J by 7 bases, with 13 bases of the junction left unmatched.

The V call is TRBV7-9, the J call TRBJ2-7; D remains unclear. The J call may be faulty, since TRBJ2-5 better matches the DNA end. The CDR3 runs to 12 residues. Germline CDR1 reads SEHNR; CDR2 reads FQNEAQ (reference sequence). CDR3 bases: TGTGCCAGCAGCCCAAAATGGGGGACCCAGTACTTC. Translating it yields CASSPKWGTQYF.

The chain uses TRBV5-1 and TRBJ2-5; 7 bases agree with TRBD1. The V segment lost 2 bases and the J segment 4 bases; nucleotides outside the gene matches: 14. The germline V gene encodes CDR1 SGHRS and CDR2 YFSETQ. The CDR3 extends over 17 amino acids. Here the CDR3 DNA reads TGCGCCAGCAGCTTAGGTTCCGGAACAGGGGATTCAGAGACCCAGTACTTC. Protein sequence: CASSLGSGTGDSETQYF.

This chain joins TRBV4-3 and TRBJ1-2; D is perhaps TRBD1 (5 bases). This CDR3 is 12 amino acids long. Germline CDR1 reads LGHNA; CDR2 reads YSLEER. The V end lost 4 bases, the J end lost 7 bases, and 10 bases lay between the germline ends. The CDR3 sequence is CASSLRTGGYTF. CDR3 nucleotides: TGCGCCAGCAGCCTACGTACAGGTGGCTACACCTTC.

This chain connects TRBV4-2 to TRBJ1-1, with a possible D match to TRBD1 (5 bases). Germline lookup yields CDR1 LGHNA and CDR2 YNFKEQ. Trimming removed 0 bases from V and 4 bases from J, with 12 bases in between. The CDR3 is made up of 15 amino acids. The CDR3 bases are TGTGCCAGCAGCCAAGATCTGGGGACGGGCACTGAAGCTTTCTTT. Its translation is CASSQDLGTGTEAFF.

This clonotype has just a few counts. This chain joins TRBV4-1 and TRBJ2-1; 7 bases are shared with TRBD2. Trimming removed 2 bases from V and 2 bases from J; junction bases left unmatched: 12. The germline V gene has CDR1 MGHRA and CDR2 YSYEKL. The CDR3 covers 18 residues. The CDR3 spells CASSQPFSRGNTYNEQFF. The CDR3 coding sequence is TGCGCCAGCAGCCAACCGTTCTCGCGGGGGAACACCTACAATGAGCAGTTCTTC.

This chain connects TRBV7-2 to TRBJ2-1; tentatively, D is TRBD2 (5 bases). The germline gives CDR1 SGHTA, CDR2 FQGNSA. The CDR3 has 18 residues. Trimming shortened V by 1 base and J by 1 base, and 17 bases separated the two germline ends. The CDR3 spells CASSLGPEAGDSYNEQFF. Here the CDR3 DNA reads TGTGCCAGCAGCTTAGGGCCGGAGGCGGGCGATTCCTACAATGAGCAGTTCTTC. Supplemented by reference TRBV7-2 and TRBJ2-1, the full variable domain reads GAGVSQSPSNKVTEKGKDVELRCDPISGHTALYWYRQSLGQGLEFLIYFQGNSAPDKSGLPSDRFSAERTGGSVSTLTIQRTQQEDSAVYLCASSLGPEAGDSYNEQFFGPGTRLTVL.

This sequence joins TRBV29-1 and TRBJ2-3; TRBD2 agrees at 13 bases. CDR3 length equals 14 residues. Germline V CDR1 and CDR2: SQVTM, ANQGSEA. V was pared by 7 bases and J by 4 bases, with 5 bases of the junction left unmatched. CDR3 sequence reads: CSAAGTSGADTQYF. The CDR3 region has the DNA TGCAGCGCCGCCGGGACTAGCGGGGCAGATACGCAGTATTTT.

The gene calls are TRBV29-1 and TRBJ2-5; D is possibly TRBD1 (6 bases). The CDR3 contains 14 residues. V gave up 5 bases and J gave up 1 base, with 14 bases separating them. CDR1 SQVTM and CDR2 ANQGSEA come from the germline V gene. CDR3 loop: CSVLGQTLQETQYF. CDR3 bases: TGCAGCGTTCTAGGACAGACCCTCCAAGAGACCCAGTACTTC.

This clonotype showed up many times. The chain employs TRBV20-1 and TRBJ2-5; 7 bases fit TRBD2. V shed 0 bases, J shed 4 bases, and the junction held 5 bases outside the gene matches. The CDR3 length is 14 residues. Germline CDR1 is DFQATT and CDR2 is SNEGSKA (reference sequence). The CDR3 DNA reads as TGCAGTGCTAGAGACGCGGGGAGGGTAGAGACCCAGTACTTC. Its translation is CSARDAGRVETQYF.

This chain joins TRBV29-1 and TRBJ2-5; the D is unclear. Trimming cost V 5 bases and J 5 bases, with 6 bases left between them. This CDR3 contains 10 residues. CDR1 is SQVTM, CDR2 ANQGSEA, per germline. DNA of the CDR3: TGCAGCGTTCGAATGGAGACCCAGTACTTC. It yields the protein CSVRMETQYF.

The V and J genes are TRBV10-3 and TRBJ2-5, with TRBD1 matching over 12 bases. The J call may be wrong; the DNA end is better matched by TRBJ2-7. Germline assignment: CDR1 ENHRY and CDR2 SYGVKD. The CDR3 covers 16 residues. The CDR3 here is CATSGQGAYPTYEQYF. The CDR3 DNA reads as TGTGCCACCTCGGGACAGGGGGCATACCCAACCTACGAGCAGTACTTC.

This clonotype has more than one count but fewer than ten. The J gene is TRBJ2-1, the V gene TRBV12-3 or TRBV12-4, with D perhaps given as TRBD1 or TRBD2 (5 bases each). V lost 5 bases and J lost 10, with 12 bases in between. The CDR3 is made up of 12 amino acids. The CDR3 sequence: CASSVLEGEQFF. In nucleotides, the CDR3 is TGTGCCAGCAGTGTCCTTGAGGGGGAGCAGTTCTTC.

This clonotype was recorded only once. This chain uses TRBV11-2 with TRBJ2-3; TRBD2 matches at 11 bases. The germline gives CDR1 SGHAT, CDR2 FQNNGV. The junction had 5 bases not matched to a gene; V was cut back by 1 base and J by 5 bases. This CDR3 comprises 16 residues. Here the CDR3 reads CASSLAGGTSGDTQYF. The CDR3 nucleotides are TGTGCCAGCAGCTTAGCGGGCGGGACTAGCGGAGATACGCAGTATTTT.

The rearrangement links TRBV6-5 to TRBJ2-7; 7 bases are shared with TRBD1. This CDR3 is 14 amino acids long. Trimming removed 5 bases from V and 3 bases from J; junction bases left unmatched: 7. Germline CDR1 is MNHEY and CDR2 is SVGAGI. CDR3 in amino acids: CASSADRILYEQYF. In DNA, the CDR3 is TGTGCCAGCAGTGCGGACAGGATTCTCTACGAGCAGTACTTC.

In nucleotides, the CDR3 is TGTGCCAGCAGACCTCGCAGGCTGAACACTGAAGCTTTCTTT. It codes for CASRPRRLNTEAFF. J is TRBJ1-1 and V is TRBV7-2; D unclear. The CDR3 is made up of 14 amino acids. Germline assignment: CDR1 SGHTA and CDR2 FQGNSA. Between the trimmed V and J ends, which lost 6 bases and 0 bases, there was a span of 11 bases.

The gene calls are TRBV4-2 and TRBJ2-7; D uncertain. Trimming removed 0 bases from V and 2 bases from J, with 11 bases in between. The germline CDR1 and CDR2 sequences are LGHNA and YNFKEQ. The CDR3 is made up of 15 amino acids. DNA of the CDR3: TGTGCCAGCAGCCAAGAGGCCTTAGGGCCCTACGAGCAGTACTTC. It is translated as CASSQEALGPYEQYF.